This T cell receptor (beta chain) derives from a study of blood T cell repertoires in COVID-19. For the study at large: There were acute and convalescent COVID-19 samples, and they came from the United States, Italy and Spain.

Trimming cost V 1 base and J 0 bases, with 5 bases left between them. The CDR3 length is 15 residues. Germline CDR1 SGHDT, CDR2 YYEEEE. In the original workflow: Nucleated cell counts were estimated from reference gene primer amplification. Data came from immunoSEQ multiplex PCR; TCRdb stores just in-frame clones and leaves some out. V and J calls and clone size are those listed in that table; D and trimming were worked out from the DNA. The table lists 80,000 to 100,000 clones, around 72% of them singletons. The material sequenced was peripheral blood. This sequence originates from a man between 70 and 80 years old with acute or convalescent COVID-19. The genes are TRBV5-6 and TRBJ1-6; D ambiguous. As DNA, the CDR3 is TGTGCCAGCAGCTTGTACGGCTCCTATAATTCACCCCTCCACTTT. This translates into CASSLYGSYNSPLHF.